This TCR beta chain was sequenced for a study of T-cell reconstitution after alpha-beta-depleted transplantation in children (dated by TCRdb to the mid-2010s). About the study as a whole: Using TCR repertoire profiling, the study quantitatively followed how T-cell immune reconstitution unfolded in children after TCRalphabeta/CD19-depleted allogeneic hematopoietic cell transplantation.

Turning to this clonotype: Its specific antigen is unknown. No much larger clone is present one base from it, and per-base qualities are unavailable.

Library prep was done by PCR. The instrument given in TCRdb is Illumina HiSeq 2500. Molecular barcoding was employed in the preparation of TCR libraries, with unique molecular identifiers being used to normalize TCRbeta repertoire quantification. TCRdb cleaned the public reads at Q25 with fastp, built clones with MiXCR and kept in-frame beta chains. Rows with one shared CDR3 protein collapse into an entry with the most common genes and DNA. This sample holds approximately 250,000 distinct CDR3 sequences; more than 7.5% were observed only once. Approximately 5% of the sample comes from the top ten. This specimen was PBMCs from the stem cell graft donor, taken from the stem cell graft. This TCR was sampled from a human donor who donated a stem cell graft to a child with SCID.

CDR3 loop: CASSPLVGSLETQYF. The nucleotides read TGTGCCAGCTCACCACTTGTGGGGAGTTTGGAGACCCAGTACTTC. Recombination connected TRBV18 to TRBJ2-5, with a tentative D gene TRBD2 over 5 matching bases. As encoded in the germline V gene, CDR1 is KGHSH while CDR2 is LQKENI. V and J lose 1 base and 5 bases, and a span of 14 bases separates them. CDR3 length: 15 amino acids, cysteine to phenylalanine. The read is trimmed to its CDR3 DNA, 45 bases read in frame from base 1.